Included here is one T cell receptor (beta chain) sequence, with context. Patients in Seattle were enrolled during active infection, then followed longitudinally. This record belongs to a study of blood T cell repertoires in COVID-19. CDR1 and CDR2 (germline): SGDLS, YYNGEE. V was pared by 1 base and J by 8 bases, with 8 bases of the junction left unmatched. This CDR3 spans 15 amino acids. Some clones are missing from TCRdb's copy, which holds only in-frame ones; the method was immunoSEQ multiplex PCR. The sample yields about 390,000 clones, more than 75% seen once. The clonotype originates from a woman in her sixties or seventies with COVID-19, enrolled during active disease. The sample consisted of peripheral blood. The rearrangement links TRBV9 to TRBJ1-2, with 10 positions matching TRBD1. Written as DNA, the CDR3 is TGTGCCAGCAGCGTACACCTGACAGGGGGCAAGGGCTACACCTTC. Encoded protein: CASSVHLTGGKGYTF.